This T cell receptor beta chain was documented in a study of shared clonotypes between healthy human individuals (dated by TCRdb to the early 2020s). Regarding the complete study: Three men and a couple of women, aged 18 to 49 years, made up the cohort. For each donor, CD4 naive and CD4 memory were each run on three plates, CD8 naive on two plates, and CD8 memory on one plate. To estimate repertoire size and how much clonotypes are shared between individuals, the study performed deep sequencing of blood TCR repertoires from 4 to 6 healthy adults. To increase sequencing depth and limit assay-specific biases, TCR repertoire library preparation and sequencing were carried out by different laboratories using diverse techniques. Leukapheresis yielded between about 0.9 and 10 billion PBMCs per donor. Here is what the overall study found, with its caveats: Clonotypes shared by all four sorted-subset donors showed higher generation probabilities than non-shared clonotypes. Based on pairwise subsampling, the degree of clonotype sharing among donors was expected to be affected by sequencing depth. Incomplete sequencing was indicated by rarefaction of sorted-subset datasets, despite the large sequencing depth. Only blood was sampled, and tissue TCR repertoires likely differ from those in blood. Approximately 4.8% of naive CD4, around 3.6% of naive CD8, roughly 2.5% of memory CD4, and 0.35% to 0.4% of memory CD8 clonotypes were shared across four donors. Because the study included a small number of donors, the genetic and exposure-history diversity represented was limited. Naive subsets generally had larger estimated clonotype richness than memory subsets did.

Using the deep immunoSEQ assay, TCR CDR3 regions were amplified from genomic DNA by multiplex PCR. Extracted genomic DNA from each cell subset was spread evenly across all wells of several immunoSEQ 96-well plates, with each plate serving as a replicate. Each replicate PCR for sorted subsets received roughly 0.2 ug genomic DNA, equal to around 32,000 T cell genomes. Purified libraries were quantified with a Qubit 3.0 fluorometer, sized on a Bioanalyzer 2100, and re-quantified with the KAPA Library Quantification kit. A separate single-read 150-cycle Illumina NextSeq 550 flow cell was used to sequence each immunoSEQ 96-well plate. The published analysis was carried out like this. Because the immunoSEQ output held only junctional sequences and lacked quality scores, the filtering could not match the filtering applied to full-length reads. Sequences were annotated with PyIR, a Python wrapper for IgBLAST v1.9, using IMGT germline references to assign V/J genes and CDR3. Reads were filtered out if the reads had weak V/J assignments (E-value above 1e-6), no CDR3, stop codons, out-of-frame junctions, or ambiguous translated residues. V3J clonotypes were defined as sequences sharing the same inferred V gene, J gene, and CDR3 amino acid sequence. The percentage overlap between two repertoires was calculated by dividing the number of shared unique clonotypes by the size of the smaller repertoire. Repertoire richness was assessed with RTK rarefaction, the Chao1 estimator, and Recon v2.1 estimates of unobserved clonotypes. OLGA was used to compute generation probabilities for all TCRbeta clonotypes that the gDNA method yielded from a handful of donors. Drawn from immuneACCESS, this table holds only the in-frame rearrangements with V and J called that TCRdb kept. Clones are partly lost; checked studies trace under half to an unresolved V gene and leave the rest unexplained. The D gene and trimming were derived from the DNA, and the V and J assignments and clone size from that table. The sample table lists 1.5 million to 2.5 million clones, about 95% of them with a count of one. Together, the top ten hold around 1.2% of the sample.

From the cysteine through the phenylalanine, the CDR3 covers 12 amino acids. The retained sequence is limited to the CDR3, 36 bases, with the frame set at the first base. V has 6 bases trimmed and J has 7 bases trimmed; junction bases matching no gene number 3. CDR1 and CDR2, looked up from the germline V gene, are LGHNT and FRNRAP. CD8 naive samples consisted of CD45RO-negative cells that were positively selected for CCR7, yielding a CD45RA+CCR7+ population without TemRA cells. Healthy HIV-negative adults with no recently reported acute infections or vaccinations were included as donors. Every donor was a Caucasian adult living in Nashville, Tennessee, USA. Blood was collected by leukapheresis, and PBMCs were isolated by Ficoll-Histopaque density gradient centrifugation and then cryopreserved in liquid nitrogen vapor phase. Analytical flow cytometry was used to check the purity and quantity of every magnetically sorted T cell population. From each sorted fraction, genomic DNA was isolated and quantified by UV absorbance on a Nanodrop 2000c.

About this clone itself: No cognate antigen has been identified for it. It has no much larger one-base neighbor in the sample; base qualities were not kept.

The sequenced material came from naive CD8+ T cells sorted from blood. The cell subset or site label corresponds to: CD45RA+CCR7+. The rearranged segments are TRBV12-5 and TRBJ1-1; the central 9 bases match TRBD1. The receptor was isolated from a young man in good health. In nucleotides, the sequence is TGTGCTAGTGGGGGGACAGGGAGTGAAGCTTTCTTT. Its translation is CASGGTGSEAFF.